These 30 T cell receptor beta chains were sequenced from one sample in a study of beta chain features in type 1 diabetes. Of the isolated RNA, all was reverse transcribed, and so the sequenced material was expressed TCRB transcripts. The method was immunoSEQ multiplex PCR; TCRdb's version includes in-frame clones alone and lacks a portion of them. Of 65,000 to 100,000 clones listed, under 35% are singletons. What was sequenced was stem cell memory CD4+ T cells from blood. The receptors were sampled from a woman between 18 and 30 years old in good health.

This chain connects TRBV25-1 to TRBJ2-3; 10 positions agree with TRBD1. After removal of 8 bases from V and 4 bases from J, the junction contained 3 bases not matched to a gene. The V gene's germline CDR1 is MGHDK and CDR2 SYGVNS. This CDR3 contains 13 residues. The DNA for the CDR3 is TGTGCCAGCGGAGGGACAGGGGCAGATACGCAGTATTTT. This gives the protein CASGGTGADTQYF.

This clone has just a few counts. The V and J genes are TRBV14 and TRBJ1-1; unclear D gene. CDR3 length: 12 residues. The germline gives CDR1 SGHDN, CDR2 FVKESK. Trimming removed 1 base from V and 5 bases from J, with 5 bases in between. The CDR3, as DNA: TGTGCCAGCAGCCAAGGGCAAACTGAAGCTTTCTTT. Its protein is CASSQGQTEAFF.

This clone occurred a few times. This chain links TRBV19 with TRBJ1-2; 9 positions match TRBD1. Germline lookup yields CDR1 LNHDA and CDR2 SQIVND (reference sequence). The ends lost 2 bases at V and 6 bases at J; junction bases unmatched: 4. CDR3 size: 14 residues. The CDR3 nucleotides are TGTGCCAGTAGTATAAAGGGACAGGGACATGGCTACACCTTC. It yields the protein CASSIKGQGHGYTF.

Only a few counts were recorded for this clone. The V and J genes are TRBV5-1 and TRBJ1-2, with 8 bases fitting TRBD1. This CDR3 contains 17 residues. Trimming took 2 bases from V and 3 from J; bases not matched to a gene: 12. CDR1 SGHRS and CDR2 YFSETQ come from the germline V gene. The CDR3 coding sequence is TGCGCCAGCAGCTTCCTCTCTTTACAGGGGGGGGACTATGGCTACACCTTC. Protein sequence: CASSFLSLQGGDYGYTF.

J is TRBJ1-2 and V is TRBV2, with no clear D. Trimming pared 0 bases from V and 1 base from J, leaving 12 bases between. CDR3 size: 16 residues. The germline V gene has CDR1 SNHLY and CDR2 FYNNEI. The CDR3 nucleotides read TGTGCCAGCAGTGAAGCGCGATACAGTGGTAACTATGGCTACACCTTC. This codes for CASSEARYSGNYGYTF. The variable domain in full, completed from reference TRBV2 and TRBJ1-2, reads EPEVTQTPSHQVTQMGQEVILRCVPISNHLYFYWYRQILGQKVEFLVSFYNNEISEKSEIFDDQFSVERPDGSNFTLKIRSTKLEDSAMYFCASSEARYSGNYGYTFGSGTRLTVV.

This clone turned up a few times. The J gene is TRBJ2-4, the V gene TRBV7-9; 7 bases match TRBD2. The V segment lost 4 bases and the J segment 3 bases; nucleotides outside the gene matches: 6. The germline V gene encodes CDR1 SEHNR and CDR2 FQNEAQ (reference sequence). This CDR3 contains 15 residues. Written as DNA, the CDR3 is TGTGCCAGCAGCTCGTGGGACTACGGCAAAAACATTCAGTACTTC. This translates into CASSSWDYGKNIQYF.

The chain combines TRBV28 with TRBJ2-7, with 7 bases aligning to TRBD1. From germline, CDR1 is MDHEN and CDR2 SYDVKM. V lost 6 bases to trimming and J lost 1 base; unmatched junction nucleotides: 9. The CDR3 is 15 amino acids. The CDR3 loop reads CASSRADRDSYEQYF. The CDR3 nucleotides are TGTGCCAGCAGCAGGGCTGACAGGGATTCCTACGAGCAGTACTTC.

The rearrangement uses TRBV10-3 and TRBJ1-2; D unclear. V was clipped by 2 bases and J by 4 bases, with 14 bases between them. In germline, CDR1 is ENHRY, CDR2 SYGVKD. The CDR3 has 15 residues. The CDR3 DNA is TGTGCCATCAGTGAGGCCCGCGGGCGGACCTATGGCTACACCTTC. Translated: CAISEARGRTYGYTF.

This chain connects TRBV5-1 to TRBJ1-2, with 9 bases lining up with TRBD1. The V gene end was trimmed by 5 bases and the J gene end by 8 bases; junction bases not matched to a gene: 7. The CDR3 has 13 residues. The germline gives CDR1 SGHRS, CDR2 YFSETQ. The DNA for the CDR3 is TGCGCCAGCAGACAACAGGGGGCGGAAGGCTACACCTTC. This codes for CASRQQGAEGYTF.

The V call is TRBV5-4, the J call TRBJ2-7; 8 nucleotides align to TRBD1. V dropped 4 bases and J dropped 2; count of bases not matched to a gene: 8. The germline V gene has CDR1 SGHNT and CDR2 YYREEE (reference sequence). The CDR3 spans 15 residues. CDR3 protein: CASSVSTGVTYEQYF. In DNA form, the CDR3 reads TGTGCCAGCAGCGTCTCGACAGGGGTAACCTACGAGCAGTACTTC.

A word on this clone: Distinct nucleotide sequences in the sample also encode this CDR3. The genes are TRBV30 and TRBJ2-3, with D uncertain. The CDR3 length is 13 residues. CDR1 and CDR2 (germline): GTSNPN, SVGIG (reference sequence). Deletions cut 3 bases from V and 1 base from J, with 8 bases between. For the CDR3, the DNA is TGTGCCTGGAGCGTACTTCGCACAGATACGCAGTATTTT. Translating it yields CAWSVLRTDTQYF.

This chain connects TRBV4-2 to TRBJ2-3, with 10 bases lining up with TRBD2. From germline, CDR1 is LGHNA and CDR2 YNFKEQ. The V and J ends lost 6 bases and 2 bases, in that order; junction bases with no gene match: 5. The CDR3 totals 15 residues. The DNA for the CDR3 is TGTGCCAGCAGACTAGCGGGGCGGAACACAGATACGCAGTATTTT. It encodes CASRLAGRNTDTQYF.

The genes are TRBV5-5 and TRBJ2-7, with TRBD1 matching over 7 bases. The CDR3 sequence is 17 residues long. CDR1 is SGHKS, CDR2 YYEKEE, per germline (reference sequence). J lost 0 bases, V lost 3 bases, and 12 bases had no gene match. CDR3 DNA: TGTGCCAGCAGCTACCGCTCAGGACAGGCCGTCTCCTACGAGCAGTACTTC. As protein: CASSYRSGQAVSYEQYF.

The rearrangement uses TRBV7-3 and TRBJ2-2; 15 nucleotides agree with TRBD2. V lost 4 bases to trimming and J lost 2 bases; unmatched junction nucleotides: 5. This CDR3 has 18 amino acids. The germline gives CDR1 SGHTA, CDR2 FQGTGA. The CDR3 sequence is CASSSGLAGGHNTGELFF. The CDR3 bases are TGTGCCAGCAGCTCCGGACTAGCGGGGGGGCATAACACCGGGGAGCTGTTTTTT.

The J gene is TRBJ2-7, the V gene TRBV25-1; D unclear. The CDR3 length is 15 residues. With 4 bases removed from V and 1 base from J, the gap between germline ends came to 14 bases. Germline V gene data show CDR1 as MGHDK and CDR2 as SYGVNS. The CDR3 coding sequence is TGTGCCAGCAGTGGCGGTCCTTTTATTTCCTACGAGCAGTACTTC. Protein: CASSGGPFISYEQYF.

The gene calls are TRBV6-5 and TRBJ2-5; D might be TRBD2 (5 bases). This CDR3 spans 13 amino acids. V lost 0 bases and J lost 5, with 7 bases in between. CDR1 and CDR2 from the germline V gene are MNHEY and SVGAGI. The CDR3 bases are TGTGCCAGCAGTTACTCAAGGGAGGAGACCCAGTACTTC. Translated: CASSYSREETQYF.

The rearrangement joins TRBV4-3 to TRBJ2-5; 9 bases agree with TRBD2. The CDR3 spans 17 residues. Germline CDR1 reads LGHNA; CDR2 reads YSLEER. The ends lost 7 bases at V and 2 bases at J; junction bases unmatched: 14. The CDR3: CASKPRTRTSAQETQYF. The DNA for the CDR3 is TGCGCCAGCAAACCAAGAACGAGGACTAGCGCACAAGAGACCCAGTACTTC.

Concerning this clone: One junction end disagrees with the germline gene, perhaps due to a read error. The rearrangement links TRBV7-6 to TRBJ2-1, with D possibly TRBD2 on 6 matching bases. Germline-derived CDR1 and CDR2 are SGHVS and FNYEAQ. CDR3 length equals 15 residues. The chain's CDR3 is CASSLVSMGLNEQFF. CDR3 sequence (DNA): TGTGCCAGCAGTTTAGTTAGTATGGGACTCAATGAGCAGTTCTTC.

This chain uses TRBV29-1 with TRBJ2-7, with 8 bases aligning to TRBD1. This CDR3 contains 12 residues. The germline gives CDR1 SQVTM, CDR2 ANQGSEA. V shed 4 bases, J shed 3 bases, and the junction held 2 bases outside the gene matches. This chain's CDR3 is CSVAQGDYEQYF. CDR3 bases: TGCAGCGTTGCACAGGGGGACTACGAGCAGTACTTC.

In this sample, this clone turned up once. An end of the junction does not agree with germline; a read error may underlie this. The rearrangement uses TRBV7-7 and TRBJ2-5; TRBD2 aligns across 12 bases. The germline CDR1 and CDR2 sequences are SSHAT and FNYEAQ (reference sequence). The CDR3 consists of 15 residues. CDR3 amino acids: CASSPGTSGQGTQYF. The CDR3 region has the DNA TGTGCTAGCAGCCCCGGGACTAGCGGGCAAGGGACCCAGTACTTC.

The V gene is TRBV6-5, the J gene TRBJ2-1; no reliable D call. CDR3 size: 13 residues. V gave up 0 bases and J gave up 4 bases, with 4 bases separating them. CDR1 and CDR2 (germline): MNHEY, SVGAGI. The chain's CDR3 is CASSYSRYNEQFF. CDR3 DNA: TGTGCCAGCAGTTACTCGAGATACAATGAGCAGTTCTTC.

This clone has just a few counts. This sequence joins TRBV7-2 and TRBJ1-3; weak D call: TRBD1 (6 bases). Germline V CDR1 and CDR2: SGHTA, FQGNSA. The germline V and J ends were trimmed by 5 bases and 0 bases, with 8 bases remaining between them. This CDR3 comprises 14 residues. The CDR3 DNA reads as TGTGCCAGCAGCCCGGACAGCTCTGGAAACACCATATATTTT. Translating it yields CASSPDSSGNTIYF. The whole variable domain, filled in from reference TRBV7-2 and TRBJ1-3, reads GAGVSQSPSNKVTEKGKDVELRCDPISGHTALYWYRQSLGQGLEFLIYFQGNSAPDKSGLPSDRFSAERTGGSVSTLTIQRTQQEDSAVYLCASSPDSSGNTIYFGEGSWLTVV.

The sample holds a few counts of this clone. V usage is TRBV9 and J usage is TRBJ1-1; D gene uncertain. Germline V gives CDR1 SGDLS, CDR2 YYNGEE. This CDR3 contains 13 residues. Trimming cost V 4 bases and J 4 bases, with 11 bases left between them. The CDR3 DNA reads as TGTGCCAGCAGCACCGGGTTGAGCACTGAAGCTTTCTTT. Its translation: CASSTGLSTEAFF.

This clone was seen more than once but under ten times. The chain carries TRBV29-1 and TRBJ2-2; 10 nucleotides align to TRBD1. The germline V gene has CDR1 SQVTM and CDR2 ANQGSEA. The junction had 4 bases not matched to a gene; V was cut back by 6 bases and J by 6 bases. This CDR3 contains 13 residues. As DNA, the CDR3 is TGCAGCGTAGACAGGGGGCGACCCGGGGAGCTGTTTTTT. Amino acid sequence: CSVDRGRPGELFF.

This clone was recorded a few times. The chain has TRBV27 and TRBJ2-1; D gene ambiguous. The V end was cut by 4 bases, the J end by 7 bases, with 5 bases between. Germline V gives CDR1 MNHEY, CDR2 SMNVEV (reference sequence). The CDR3 is made up of 11 amino acids. The CDR3 DNA is TGTGCCAGCAGTTCCTTGAATGAGCAGTTCTTC. The encoded protein is CASSSLNEQFF.

The rearrangement joins TRBV18 to TRBJ1-3; 9 nucleotides align to TRBD1. V lost 5 bases and J lost 1; bases outside the gene matches: 12. CDR1 KGHSH and CDR2 LQKENI come from the germline V gene. There are 18 residues in the CDR3. The CDR3 protein is CASSSSGGQGRSGNTIYF. CDR3 coding DNA: TGTGCCAGCTCATCCTCAGGGGGACAGGGAAGATCTGGAAACACCATATATTTT.

This chain connects TRBV7-6 to TRBJ2-3; 12 bases fit TRBD2. Per the germline V gene, CDR1 is SGHVS and CDR2 is FNYEAQ. The junction had 7 bases not matched to a gene; V was cut back by 3 bases and J by 3 bases. The CDR3 is made up of 17 amino acids. The CDR3 spells CASSFASTSGGTDTQYF. The CDR3 region has the DNA TGTGCCAGCAGCTTTGCCTCGACTAGCGGGGGAACAGATACGCAGTATTTT.

The V gene is TRBV18, the J gene TRBJ2-3; TRBD2 aligns across 8 bases. The CDR3 consists of 14 residues. CDR1 is KGHSH and CDR2 is LQKENI in the germline V gene. V was clipped by 5 bases and J by 1 base; unmatched bases: 2. The CDR3 loop is CASSFGGGTDTQYF. The DNA for the CDR3 is TGTGCCAGCTCATTCGGGGGGGGCACAGATACGCAGTATTTT.

A single count supports this clone. The J gene is TRBJ2-3, the V gene TRBV5-4; TRBD1 matches at 9 bases. This CDR3 is built from 16 residues. V lost 5 bases, J lost 4 bases, and 11 bases stayed unmatched. From germline, CDR1 is SGHNT and CDR2 YYREEE (reference sequence). The CDR3 DNA reads TGTGCCAGCAGTCTCAGGGGACAGGGCGACCCAGATACGCAGTATTTT. Amino acid sequence: CASSLRGQGDPDTQYF.

This chain connects TRBV28 to TRBJ1-4, with TRBD1 matching over 7 bases. V trimming: 3 bases; J trimming: 8 bases; junction bases outside the gene matches: 9. The CDR3 spans 15 residues. CDR1 MDHEN and CDR2 SYDVKM come from the germline V gene. The CDR3 DNA follows: TGTGCCAGCAGTTTGTGGGCAGGGGGGCGCGAAAAACTGTTTTTT. It yields the protein CASSLWAGGREKLFF.